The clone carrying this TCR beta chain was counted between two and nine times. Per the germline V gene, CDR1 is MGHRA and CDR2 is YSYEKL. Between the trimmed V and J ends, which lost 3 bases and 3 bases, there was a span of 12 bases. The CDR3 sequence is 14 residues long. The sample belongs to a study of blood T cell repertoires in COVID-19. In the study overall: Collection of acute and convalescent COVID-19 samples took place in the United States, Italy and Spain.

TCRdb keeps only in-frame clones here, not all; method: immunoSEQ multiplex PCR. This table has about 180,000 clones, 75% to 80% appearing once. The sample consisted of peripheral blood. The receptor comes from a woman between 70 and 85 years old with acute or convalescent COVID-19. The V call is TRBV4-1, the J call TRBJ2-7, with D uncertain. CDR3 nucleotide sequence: TGCGCCAGCAGCCATTATTACCCAGTCTACGAGCAGTACTTC. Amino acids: CASSHYYPVYEQYF.